This TCR beta chain was identified in a study of T cells in Graves' hyperthyroidism and ophthalmopathy. This clonotype was seen repeatedly, ten times or more. What was amplified from RNA transcripts were TCR beta CDR3 regions. A set of HTBI primers served as the primers for a first-round RT-PCR of the TCR CDR3. TCRdb re-called the multiplex PCR reads through MiXCR, storing one row per CDR3 protein. The sample contains hundreds of thousands of distinct CDR3 sequences, approximately 14% of which appear only once. The receptor comes from a young woman with Graves' hyperthyroidism that later progressed to Graves' ophthalmopathy. The specimen sequenced was blood.

The CDR3 DNA reads TGTGCCAGCAGTTTTCGAGGTTACACCGGGGAGCTGTTTTTT. Amino acid sequence: CASSFRGYTGELFF. The chain recombines TRBV28 with TRBJ2-2, with no clear D. V lost 3 bases, J lost 3 bases, and 8 bases lay in between. Germline CDR1 is MDHEN and CDR2 is SYDVKM. CDR3 length: 14 residues.